This T cell receptor (beta chain) was captured by sequencing in a study of vaccination and CD4 T cells after COVID-19. Notes on this clonotype: As yet, its antigen is unknown.

Sample treatment: roughly 10-day PBMC culture with coronavirus spike peptide pools or control peptides (ViraFEST assay). It was before the COVID-19 pandemic (2011-2018) that the unexposed donor's CD4+ T cells were collected. The CDR3 is 16 amino acids. The V end was cut by 3 bases, the J end by 0 bases, with 11 bases between. Per the germline V gene, CDR1 is SGHTA and CDR2 is FQGTGA. CD4+ T cells that had been cultured provided DNA sequenced with the Oncomine TCR Beta short-read assay. TCRdb called the PCR reads again in MiXCR, with one record for every CDR3 protein. The repertoire holds around 6,800 distinct CDR3 sequences, with roughly 41% as singletons.

The sample was CD4+ T cells from blood, cultured in vitro. The chain links TRBV7-3 to TRBJ2-2; D not certain. This TCR derives from a human donor in good health. The CDR3 loop is CASSFIGRTNTGELFF. The CDR3 DNA follows: TGTGCCAGCAGCTTTATAGGACGGACGAACACCGGGGAGCTGTTTTTT.